This T cell receptor beta chain was sequenced during a study of shared clonotypes between healthy human individuals (dated by TCRdb to the early 2020s). For context, the study as a whole: The cohort comprised a couple of women and three men aged 18 to 49 years. To increase sequencing depth and limit assay-specific biases, TCR repertoire library preparation and sequencing were carried out by different laboratories using diverse techniques. For each donor, CD4 naive and CD4 memory were each run on three plates, CD8 naive on two plates, and CD8 memory on one plate. Leukapheresis yielded between about 0.94 and 9.5 billion PBMCs per donor. To estimate repertoire size and how much clonotype sharing occurs between individuals, the study deeply sequenced the blood TCR repertoires of roughly 5 healthy adults. The investigation overall reported the following: Compared with non-shared clonotypes, clonotypes shared by all four sorted-subset donors had higher generation probabilities. Pairwise subsampling led to the expectation that sequencing depth would affect the degree of clonotype sharing among donors. Naive subsets generally had larger estimated clonotype richness than memory subsets did. Because the study included only a small number of donors, the genetic and exposure-history diversity represented was limited. Sampling was restricted to blood, and TCR repertoires in tissue are likely to differ from TCR repertoires in blood. Incomplete sequencing was indicated by rarefaction of sorted-subset datasets, despite the large sequencing depth. About 5% of naive CD4, 3.5% of naive CD8, approximately 2.2% of memory CD4, and around 0.42% of memory CD8 clonotypes were shared across several donors.

Looking up the germline V gene yields CDR1 MNHEY and CDR2 SVGAGI. V loses 3 bases of germline sequence and J loses 6 bases, and the interval between the two ends is 11 bases. Including cysteine and phenylalanine, the CDR3 has 13 amino acids. Just the 39-base CDR3 DNA is kept, in frame starting at base 1. The donors were healthy, HIV-negative adults who had no recently reported acute infections or vaccinations. Every donor was a Caucasian adult residing in Nashville, Tennessee, USA. CD4+ T cells were enriched by magnetic negative selection, after which naive cells were positively selected on CD45RA and the negative fraction was taken as the memory subset. After blood collection by leukapheresis, PBMCs were isolated using Ficoll-Histopaque density gradient centrifugation and then cryopreserved in the vapor phase of liquid nitrogen. Analytical flow cytometry was used to check the purity and quantity of every magnetically sorted T cell population. Genomic DNA was isolated from every sorted fraction and measured by UV absorbance on a Nanodrop 2000c.

Concerning this clone itself: Its recognized antigen is unknown. The sample holds no much larger clone one base away, and base qualities are not on file.

TCR CDR3 regions were amplified from genomic DNA by multiplex PCR using the deep immunoSEQ assay. Genomic DNA extracted from each cell subset was distributed evenly over all wells of several immunoSEQ 96-well plates, and each plate served as one replicate. For sorted subsets, 150 to 250 ng genomic DNA, equal to 25,000 to 35,000 T cell genomes, was loaded into each replicate PCR. Purified libraries were measured with a Qubit 3.0 fluorometer, size-checked on a Bioanalyzer 2100, and measured again with the KAPA Library Quantification kit. Every immunoSEQ 96-well plate was sequenced on a dedicated single-read 150-cycle Illumina NextSeq 550 flow cell. For the original study's pipeline: Because the immunoSEQ output held only junctional sequences and lacked quality scores, the filtering could not match the filtering applied to full-length reads. To assign V/J genes and CDR3, sequences were annotated against IMGT germline references using PyIR, a Python wrapper for IgBLAST v1.9. Reads were filtered out if the reads had weak V/J assignments (E-value above 1e-6), no CDR3, stop codons, out-of-frame junctions, or ambiguous translated residues. A V3J clonotype was defined by an identical inferred V gene, J gene, and CDR3 amino acid sequence. To compute the percentage overlap between repertoires, the number of shared unique clonotypes was divided by the size of the smaller repertoire. Richness of each repertoire was evaluated using RTK rarefaction, the Chao1 estimator, and Recon v2.1 estimates of unobserved clonotypes. Generation probabilities were computed with OLGA for all TCRbeta clonotypes obtained by the gDNA method from four donors. What TCRdb holds here is the immuneACCESS table cut down to in-frame rearrangements. Part of the clones is not present; checked against another copy, under half of the missing clones reflect an unresolved V gene, and the others are unexplained. From that table come the V and J calls and clone size; the DNA was used to work out D and trimming. Recorded for this sample are some 630,000 clones; approximately 79% of them occurred a single time. The ten largest clones capture around 1.8% of the sample.

The sequence links TRBV6-5 to TRBJ2-5, with the identity of the D gene unclear. Sequencing used memory CD4+ T cells sorted from blood. The sample's cell subset or site, from its label and the paper: CD45RA-negative fraction. This clonotype was obtained from a woman aged 25-40 years in good health. DNA sequence: TGTGCCAGCAGTTATGACGCGAGAAAGACCCAGTACTTC. This encodes CASSYDARKTQYF.